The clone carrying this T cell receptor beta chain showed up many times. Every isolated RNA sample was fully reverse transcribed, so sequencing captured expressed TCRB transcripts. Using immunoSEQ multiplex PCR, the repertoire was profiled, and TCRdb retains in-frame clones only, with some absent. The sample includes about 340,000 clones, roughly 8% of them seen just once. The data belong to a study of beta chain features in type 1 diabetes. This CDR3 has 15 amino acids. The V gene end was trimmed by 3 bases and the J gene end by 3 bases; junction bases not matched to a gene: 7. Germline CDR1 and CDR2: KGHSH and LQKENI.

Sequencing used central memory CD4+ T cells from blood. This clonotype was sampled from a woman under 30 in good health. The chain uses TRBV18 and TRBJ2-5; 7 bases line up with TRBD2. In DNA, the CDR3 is TGTGCCAGCTCACCGCCGAGACTAGCAGAAGAGACCCAGTACTTC. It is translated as CASSPPRLAEETQYF. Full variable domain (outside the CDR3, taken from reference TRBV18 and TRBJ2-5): NAGVMQNPRHLVRRRGQEARLRCSPMKGHSHVYWYRQLPEEGLKFMVYLQKENIIDESGMPKERFSAEFPKEGPSILRIQQVVRGDSAAYFCASSPPRLAEETQYFGPGTRLLVL.